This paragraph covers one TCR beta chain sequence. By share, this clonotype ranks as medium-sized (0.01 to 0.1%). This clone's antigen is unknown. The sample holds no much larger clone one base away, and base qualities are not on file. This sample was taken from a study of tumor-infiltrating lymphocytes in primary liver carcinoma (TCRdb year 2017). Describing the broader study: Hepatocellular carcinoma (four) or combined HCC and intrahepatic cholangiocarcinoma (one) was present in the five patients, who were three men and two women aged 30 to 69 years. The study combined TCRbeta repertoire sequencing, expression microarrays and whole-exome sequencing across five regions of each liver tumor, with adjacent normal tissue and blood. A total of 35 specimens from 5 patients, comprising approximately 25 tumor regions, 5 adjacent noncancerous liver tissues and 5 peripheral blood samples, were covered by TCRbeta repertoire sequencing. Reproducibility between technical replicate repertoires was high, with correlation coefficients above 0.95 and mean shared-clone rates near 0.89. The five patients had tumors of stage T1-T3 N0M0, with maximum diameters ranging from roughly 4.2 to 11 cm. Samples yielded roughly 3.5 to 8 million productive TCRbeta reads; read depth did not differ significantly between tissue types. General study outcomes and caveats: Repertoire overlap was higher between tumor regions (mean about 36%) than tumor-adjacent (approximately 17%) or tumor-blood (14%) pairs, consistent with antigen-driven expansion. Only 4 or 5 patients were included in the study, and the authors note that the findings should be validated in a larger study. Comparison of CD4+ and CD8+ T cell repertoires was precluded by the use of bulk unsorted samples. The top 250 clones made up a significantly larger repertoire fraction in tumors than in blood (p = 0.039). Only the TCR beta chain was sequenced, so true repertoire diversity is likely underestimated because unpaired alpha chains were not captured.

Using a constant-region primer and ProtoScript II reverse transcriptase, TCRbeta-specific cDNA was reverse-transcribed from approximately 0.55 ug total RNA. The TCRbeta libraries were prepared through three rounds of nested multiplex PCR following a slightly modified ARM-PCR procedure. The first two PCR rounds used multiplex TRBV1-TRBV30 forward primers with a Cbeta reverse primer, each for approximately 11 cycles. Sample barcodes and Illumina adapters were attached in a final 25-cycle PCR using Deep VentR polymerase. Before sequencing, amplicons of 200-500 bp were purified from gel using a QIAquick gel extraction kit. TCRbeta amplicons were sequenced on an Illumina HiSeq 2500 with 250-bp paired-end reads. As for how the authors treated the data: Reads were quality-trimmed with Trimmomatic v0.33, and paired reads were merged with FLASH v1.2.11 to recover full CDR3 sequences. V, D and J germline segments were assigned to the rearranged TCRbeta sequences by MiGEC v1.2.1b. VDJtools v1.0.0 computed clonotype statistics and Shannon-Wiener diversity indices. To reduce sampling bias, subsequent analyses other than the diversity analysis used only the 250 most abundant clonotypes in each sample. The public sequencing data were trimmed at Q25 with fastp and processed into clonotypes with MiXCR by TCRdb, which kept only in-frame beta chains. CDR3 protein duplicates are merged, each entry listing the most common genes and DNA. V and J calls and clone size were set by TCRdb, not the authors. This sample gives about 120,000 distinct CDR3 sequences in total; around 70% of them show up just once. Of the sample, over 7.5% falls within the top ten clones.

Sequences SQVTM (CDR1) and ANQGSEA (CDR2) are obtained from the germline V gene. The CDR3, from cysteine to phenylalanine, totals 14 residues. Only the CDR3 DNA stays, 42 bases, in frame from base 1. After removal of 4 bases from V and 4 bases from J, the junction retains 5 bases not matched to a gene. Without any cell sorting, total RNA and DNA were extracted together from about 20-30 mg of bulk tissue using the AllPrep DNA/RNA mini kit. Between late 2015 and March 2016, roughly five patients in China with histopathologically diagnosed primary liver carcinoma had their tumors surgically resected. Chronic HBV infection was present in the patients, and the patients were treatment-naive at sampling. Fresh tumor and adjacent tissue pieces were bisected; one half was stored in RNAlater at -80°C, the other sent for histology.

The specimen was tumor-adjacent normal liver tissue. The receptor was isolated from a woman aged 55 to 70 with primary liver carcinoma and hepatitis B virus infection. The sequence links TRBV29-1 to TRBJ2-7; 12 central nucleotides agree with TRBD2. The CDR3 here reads CSVALGTSGYEQYF. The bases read TGCAGCGTTGCCCTAGGGACTAGCGGGTACGAGCAGTACTTC.